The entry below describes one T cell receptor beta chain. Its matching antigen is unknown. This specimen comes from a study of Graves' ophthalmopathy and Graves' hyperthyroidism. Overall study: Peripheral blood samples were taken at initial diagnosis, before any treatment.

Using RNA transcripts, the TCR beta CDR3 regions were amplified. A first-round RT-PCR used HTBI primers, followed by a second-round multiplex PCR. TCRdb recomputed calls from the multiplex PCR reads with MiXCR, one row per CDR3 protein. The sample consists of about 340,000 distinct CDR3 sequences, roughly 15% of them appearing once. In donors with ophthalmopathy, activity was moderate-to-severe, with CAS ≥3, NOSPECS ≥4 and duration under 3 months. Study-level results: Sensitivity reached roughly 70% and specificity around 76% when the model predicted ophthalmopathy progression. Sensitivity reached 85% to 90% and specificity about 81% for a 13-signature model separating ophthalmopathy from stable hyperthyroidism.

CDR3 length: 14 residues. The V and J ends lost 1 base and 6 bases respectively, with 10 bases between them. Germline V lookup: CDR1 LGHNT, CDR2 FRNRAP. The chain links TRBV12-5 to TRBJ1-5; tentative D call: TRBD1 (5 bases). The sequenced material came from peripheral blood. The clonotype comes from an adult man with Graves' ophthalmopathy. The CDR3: CASGLGQLGQPQHF. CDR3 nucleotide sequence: TGTGCTAGTGGTTTGGGACAGTTGGGTCAGCCCCAGCATTTT. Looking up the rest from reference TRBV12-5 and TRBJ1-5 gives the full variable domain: DARVTQTPRHKVTEMGQEVTMRCQPILGHNTVFWYRQTMMQGLELLAYFRNRAPLDDSGMPKDRFSAEMPDATLATLKIQPSEPRDSAVYFCASGLGQLGQPQHFGDGTRLSIL.